The 29 T cell receptor beta chains below all came from one sample that was sequenced in a study of blood T cells in healthy people across ages. PCR was performed a second time for roughly 7 to 11 cycles using a sample-barcoded 5' primer and a J-beta primer mix. TCRdb re-derived calls from the 5' RACE reads in MiXCR, one entry per CDR3 protein. Of 1.5 million to 2 million distinct CDR3 sequences detected, 40% to 55% appear once; the ten largest clones hold approximately 2%. Sequencing was performed on blood. The origin of the receptors is a woman aged 40 to 50 in good health.

In its sample, this clonotype was seen once. This chain joins TRBV28 and TRBJ2-7, with D tentatively TRBD1 (5 bases). The ends were cut back, 5 bases at V and 0 bases at J, with 11 bases in the middle. The germline CDR1 and CDR2 sequences are MDHEN and SYDVKM. The CDR3 is made up of 14 amino acids. The chain's CDR3 is CASSEQDHSYEQYF. The CDR3 DNA is TGTGCCAGCAGTGAACAGGACCACTCCTACGAGCAGTACTTC. Combining the CDR3 with reference TRBV28 and TRBJ2-7 gives the whole variable domain DVKVTQSSRYLVKRTGEKVFLECVQDMDHENMFWYRQDPGLGLRLIYFSYDVKMKEKGDIPEGYSVSREKKERFSLILESASTNQTSMYLCASSEQDHSYEQYFGPGTRLTVT.

This clonotype has only a few counts. The rearrangement joins TRBV12-3 or TRBV12-4 to TRBJ2-4; D uncertain. The CDR3 sequence is 15 residues long. With 2 bases removed from V and 0 bases from J, the gap between germline ends came to 8 bases. Here the CDR3 reads CASSLSTRAKNIQYF. DNA of the CDR3: TGTGCCAGCAGTTTAAGCACCCGAGCCAAAAACATTCAGTACTTC.

The V call is TRBV24-1, the J call TRBJ2-3; TRBD2 agrees at 10 bases. The ends lost 4 bases at V and 0 bases at J; junction bases unmatched: 9. Germline CDR1 KGHDR, CDR2 SFDVKD. The CDR3 contains 18 residues. The CDR3 region is CATSDPGLAGGSTDTQYF. CDR3 in DNA: TGTGCCACCAGTGACCCTGGATTAGCGGGGGGTAGCACAGATACGCAGTATTTT.

J is TRBJ2-5 and V is TRBV29-1; the match to TRBD1 covers 7 bases. Germline values: CDR1 SQVTM, CDR2 ANQGSEA. Trimming at V came to 4 bases and at J to 11 bases, leaving 22 bases not matched to a gene. The length of the CDR3 is 16 residues. The CDR3 DNA sequence: TGCAGCGTTGTACATAAAACAGGGGCCGGAGTCAATGAGCAGTACTTC. This codes for CSVVHKTGAGVNEQYF.

The chain has TRBV7-2 and TRBJ1-2; D perhaps matches TRBD1 (5 bases). There are 15 residues in the CDR3. V lost 4 bases to trimming and J lost 1 base, with 13 bases between them. CDR1 SGHTA and CDR2 FQGNSA come from the germline V gene. The CDR3 DNA reads TGTGCCAGCAGCTCCACGGAGGGGAGTAACTATGGCTACACCTTC. Residues: CASSSTEGSNYGYTF.

This clonotype has a single count. The V and J genes are TRBV20-1 and TRBJ1-5, with D perhaps TRBD1 (6 bases). Trimming removed 0 bases from V and 4 bases from J, with 16 bases in between. Germline V CDR1 and CDR2: DFQATT, SNEGSKA (reference sequence). The CDR3 is 16 amino acids. In DNA form, the CDR3 reads TGCAGTGCTAGAGATCGGCAGGGGTTTCGAAATCAGCCCCAGCATTTT. It is translated as CSARDRQGFRNQPQHF.

This clonotype was seen just once. The chain has TRBV20-1 and TRBJ2-5; 12 bases match TRBD1. The CDR3 extends over 18 amino acids. With V trimmed by 1 base and J by 5 bases, 14 bases remained unmatched. The germline CDR1 and CDR2 sequences are DFQATT and SNEGSKA (reference sequence). The CDR3 DNA reads as TGCAGTGCTAGAGGCGGGACAGGGGGCGGTTCGGTCAGGGAGACCCAGTACTTC. Its protein product is CSARGGTGGGSVRETQYF.

The chain is built from TRBV2 and TRBJ2-5, with D perhaps matching TRBD2 (5 bases). The CDR3 loop spans 13 amino acids. The ends were cut back, 8 bases at V and 6 bases at J, with 16 bases in the middle. Looked up from germline, CDR1 is SNHLY and CDR2 is FYNNEI. The CDR3 region has the DNA TGTGCCAGCCGAACTGTAGCCGGGAAGACCCAGTACTTC. This encodes CASRTVAGKTQYF.

This chain connects TRBV20-1 to TRBJ2-5, with D possibly being TRBD1 or TRBD2 (5 bases each). This CDR3 has 16 amino acids. V was trimmed by 2 bases and J by 5 bases, leaving 21 bases between them. The germline CDR1 and CDR2 sequences are DFQATT and SNEGSKA (reference sequence). CDR3: CSARKYQVPWGETQYF. The CDR3 DNA is TGCAGTGCTAGAAAATATCAGGTCCCTTGGGGGGAGACCCAGTACTTC.

This clonotype has just one count. V usage is TRBV7-6 and J usage is TRBJ2-6; the match to TRBD1 covers 7 bases. The V segment lost 4 bases and the J segment 0 bases; nucleotides outside the gene matches: 6. CDR1 SGHVS and CDR2 FNYEAQ come from the germline V gene. The CDR3 totals 17 residues. CDR3 DNA sequence: TGTGCCAGCAGCTCAGGGGGACGGATCTCTGGGGCCAACGTCCTGACTTTC. Translated: CASSSGGRISGANVLTF.

This clonotype was seen more than once but under ten times. The chain couples TRBV29-1 to TRBJ2-7; the match to TRBD1 covers 7 bases. The junction had 6 bases not matched to a gene; V was cut back by 2 bases and J by 2 bases. Looked up from germline, CDR1 is SQVTM and CDR2 is ANQGSEA. The CDR3 spans 14 residues. This chain's CDR3 is CSVEPGQIPYEQYF. DNA for the CDR3: TGCAGCGTTGAACCGGGACAGATACCCTACGAGCAGTACTTC.

The chain combines TRBV28 with TRBJ1-5; 7 positions match TRBD1. CDR1 is MDHEN, CDR2 SYDVKM, per germline. The CDR3 is 18 amino acids. After removal of 1 base from V and 0 bases from J, the junction contained 9 bases not matched to a gene. CDR3 DNA sequence: TGTGCCAGCAGTTTATCGGGACAGTGGCTTTATAGCAATCAGCCCCAGCATTTT. It specifies CASSLSGQWLYSNQPQHF.

V and J are TRBV6-5 and TRBJ2-1; no clear D gene. Deletions cut 0 bases from V and 2 bases from J, with 11 bases between. The CDR3 spans 16 residues. Germline V gene sequence: CDR1 MNHEY, CDR2 SVGAGI. CDR3 DNA sequence: TGTGCCAGCAGTTACTCATTAGAAAGACCCTACAATGAGCAGTTCTTC. Protein sequence: CASSYSLERPYNEQFF.

Only a few counts were recorded for this clonotype. The chain carries TRBV6-4 and TRBJ2-3, with 8 bases matching TRBD2. This CDR3 contains 17 residues. The germline V gene encodes CDR1 MRHNA and CDR2 SNTAGT. The junction had 14 bases not matched to a gene; V was cut back by 5 bases and J by 4 bases. CDR3 sequence reads: CASSTYKAGVGSDTQYF. The CDR3 DNA reads as TGTGCCAGCAGTACTTACAAAGCGGGGGTAGGATCAGATACGCAGTATTTT.

The genes are TRBV20-1 and TRBJ2-5; D ambiguous. V lost 0 bases and J 0 bases, leaving 8 bases between the germline ends. Germline CDR1 reads DFQATT; CDR2 reads SNEGSKA (reference sequence). The CDR3 is 14 amino acids. CDR3 protein: CSARDDKDQETQYF. CDR3 nucleotides: TGCAGTGCTAGAGACGACAAGGACCAAGAGACCCAGTACTTC.

In this sample, this clonotype turned up many times. The chain combines TRBV27 with TRBJ2-1; the D gene is possibly TRBD1 (6 bases). CDR3 length: 15 amino acids. From germline, CDR1 is MNHEY and CDR2 SMNVEV (reference sequence). V was shortened by 5 bases and J by 1 base, with 12 bases between the two germline ends. The CDR3 spells CASSAQGSSYNEQFF. The CDR3 nucleotides read TGTGCCAGCAGTGCACAGGGATCTTCCTACAATGAGCAGTTCTTC.

The chain recombines TRBV5-6 with TRBJ1-5, with 10 positions matching TRBD1. Germline CDR1 is SGHDT and CDR2 is YYEEEE. V shed 4 bases, J shed 7 bases, and the junction held 11 bases outside the gene matches. CDR3 length: 16 residues. The CDR3: CASSQTGTGDQQPQHF. CDR3 bases: TGTGCCAGCAGCCAAACTGGGACAGGGGATCAACAGCCCCAGCATTTT. Variable domain in full (rest from reference TRBV5-6 and TRBJ1-5): DAGVTQSPTHLIKTRGQQVTLRCSPKSGHDTVSWYQQALGQGPQFIFQYYEEEERQRGNFPDRFSGHQFPNYSSELNVNALLLGDSALYLCASSQTGTGDQQPQHFGDGTRLSIL.

This chain links TRBV6-5 with TRBJ1-1, with a possible D match to TRBD1 (6 bases). Deletions cut 2 bases from V and 8 bases from J, with 15 bases between. CDR3 length: 14 residues. Germline values: CDR1 MNHEY, CDR2 SVGAGI. The CDR3 loop reads CASSYVQNREEAFF. The CDR3 nucleotides read TGTGCCAGCAGTTACGTACAAAACAGGGAAGAAGCTTTCTTT.

Details on this clonotype: The junction departs from the called germline gene at one end, perhaps through a read error. This sequence joins TRBV6-5 and TRBJ2-5, with D possibly matching TRBD1 (6 bases). Germline values: CDR1 MNHEY, CDR2 SVGAGI. The CDR3 extends over 14 amino acids. CDR3: CASSYRAGDETLYF. DNA for the CDR3: TGTGCCAGCAGTTATCGGGCAGGGGACGAGACCCTGTACTTC.

This clonotype appeared a single time. The rearrangement joins TRBV13 to TRBJ1-1, with D possibly matching TRBD1 (6 bases). Trimming removed 7 bases at V and 1 base at J, with 16 bases between. The CDR3 loop spans 15 amino acids. Germline V gene lookup returns CDR1 PRHDT and CDR2 FYEKMQ (reference sequence). The CDR3 is CASIVGGPKNTEAFF. CDR3 sequence (DNA): TGTGCCAGCATCGTTGGGGGGCCAAAGAACACTGAAGCTTTCTTT.

The J gene is TRBJ2-1, the V gene TRBV7-3; D call uncertain. The CDR3 sequence is 17 residues long. V gave up 0 bases and J gave up 0 bases, with 12 bases separating them. The germline V gene encodes CDR1 SGHTA and CDR2 FQGTGA. CDR3 sequence: CASSLTSGLSSYNEQFF. CDR3 nucleotide sequence: TGTGCCAGCAGCTTAACCTCTGGGCTGAGCTCCTACAATGAGCAGTTCTTC.

The chain couples TRBV6-2 or TRBV6-3 to TRBJ1-2; 10 bases line up with TRBD1. The CDR3 totals 15 residues. Trimming took 2 bases from V and 4 from J; bases not matched to a gene: 4. Per germline, CDR1 MNHEY and CDR2 SVGEGT. CDR3 sequence reads: CASSYGTGDPYGYTF. The CDR3 bases are TGTGCCAGCAGTTACGGGACAGGGGACCCCTATGGCTACACCTTC.

This clonotype has more than one count but fewer than ten. DNA of the CDR3: TGCAGTGCTGTGGACAGACCATCCTACGAGCAGTACTTC. This translates into CSAVDRPSYEQYF. The J gene is TRBJ2-7, the V gene TRBV20-1; TRBD1 is a possible D gene (6 bases). The CDR3 runs 13 residues. The V and J ends lost 5 bases and 1 base respectively, with 12 bases between them. Germline lookup yields CDR1 DFQATT and CDR2 SNEGSKA (reference sequence).

This sequence joins TRBV20-1 and TRBJ2-3, with 8 bases that match TRBD2. CDR1 is DFQATT, CDR2 SNEGSKA, per germline (reference sequence). Trimming took 0 bases from V and 2 from J; bases not matched to a gene: 7. This CDR3 spans 16 amino acids. The CDR3 DNA follows: TGCAGTGCTAGAGATCCAGTTAGCGGGGTCACAGATACGCAGTATTTT. Its protein is CSARDPVSGVTDTQYF.

This clonotype was counted only a few times. The rearrangement uses TRBV6-6 and TRBJ2-5; D possibly uses TRBD1 or TRBD2 (5 bases each). This CDR3 is 15 amino acids long. CDR1 and CDR2 from the germline V gene are MNHNY and SVGAGI (reference sequence). V lost 8 bases, J lost 0 bases, and 16 bases lay in between. CDR3 loop: CASSPSGGHQETQYF. The CDR3 region has the DNA TGTGCCAGCTCCCCGAGTGGGGGTCACCAAGAGACCCAGTACTTC.

The rearrangement links TRBV7-9 to TRBJ2-1; a possible D gene is TRBD1 (5 bases). The CDR3 has 13 residues. Germline V lookup: CDR1 SEHNR, CDR2 FQNEAQ (reference sequence). Trimming took 5 bases from V and 10 from J, leaving 15 bases between them. This CDR3 reads CASSVGAMREQFF. In nucleotides, the CDR3 is TGTGCCAGCAGCGTAGGGGCGATGCGGGAGCAGTTCTTC. Based on the CDR3 plus reference TRBV7-9 and TRBJ2-1, the full variable domain is DTGVSQNPRHKITKRGQNVTFRCDPISEHNRLYWYRQTLGQGPEFLTYFQNEAQLEKSRLLSDRFSAERPKGSFSTLEIQRTEQGDSAMYLCASSVGAMREQFFGPGTRLTVL.

The J gene is TRBJ2-5, the V gene TRBV11-1; TRBD1 might be the D (5 bases). Trimming cost V 1 base and J 3 bases, with 9 bases left between them. There are 14 residues in the CDR3. Germline-derived CDR1 and CDR2 are SGHAT and FQDESV (reference sequence). CDR3 DNA: TGTGCCAGCAGCTTAGTAGGGGTTAAAGAGACCCAGTACTTC. It is translated as CASSLVGVKETQYF.

The chain recombines TRBV20-1 with TRBJ2-7; 7 bases agree with TRBD1. Germline CDR1 reads DFQATT; CDR2 reads SNEGSKA (reference sequence). V trimming: 4 bases; J trimming: 6 bases; junction bases outside the gene matches: 3. This CDR3 region has 11 residues. CDR3 sequence reads: CSANRGTEQYF. In nucleotides, the CDR3 is TGCAGTGCTAACAGGGGAACCGAGCAGTACTTC.

The sample holds a few counts of this clonotype. The J gene is TRBJ2-5, the V gene TRBV6-5, with 9 bases matching TRBD1. The germline V gene has CDR1 MNHEY and CDR2 SVGAGI. The CDR3 consists of 16 residues. The V gene end was trimmed by 4 bases and the J gene end by 2 bases; junction bases not matched to a gene: 8. The CDR3 region is CASSSLLGQGQETQYF. As DNA, the CDR3 is TGTGCCAGCAGTTCCCTCCTGGGACAGGGTCAAGAGACCCAGTACTTC.